This is a list of T cell receptor beta chains from one sample in a study of control samples from healthy donors and cancer patients. Sequencing used immunoSEQ multiplex PCR; TCRdb keeps in-frame clones, though not all of them. The sample has over 150,000 clones; around 92% are singletons. The sample consisted of blood. The source of these receptors is a woman in her thirties or forties in good health. Both conserved end residues are part of each CDR3. A D gene is named only where the DNA matches it firmly. Not all rows give a size; the values are once, few, many and, for expanded clones, a class.

clone_size	v_call	d_call	j_call	cdr3_nt	cdr3_aa
once	TRBV5-5	NA	TRBJ1-2	TGTGCCAGCAGCTTAACGGCCCCCTATGGCTACACCTTC	CASSLTAPYGYTF
NA	TRBV7-8	TRBD2	TRBJ2-1	TGTGCCAGCAGCTTAGTAGCCTATGGACTAGCGGGTGACAATGAGCAGTTCTTC	CASSLVAYGLAGDNEQFF
NA	TRBV12-3/TRBV12-4	NA	TRBJ1-2	TGTGCCAGCGGAGGGCCAGGAGGCTACACCTTC	CASGGPGGYTF
NA	TRBV5-5	NA	TRBJ2-7	TGTGCCAGCAGCTTAAGGAGACTGGGGACTTTCGAGTACGAGCAGTACTTC	CASSLRRLGTFEYEQYF
NA	TRBV3-1/TRBV3-2	NA	TRBJ1-5	TGTGCCAGCAGCCAGGGGGATCAGCCCCAGCATTTT	CASSQGDQPQHF
once	TRBV5-1	NA	TRBJ1-1	TGCGCCAGCAGCTGGGACTTTTCTGAAGCTTTCTTT	CASSWDFSEAFF
NA	TRBV15	NA	TRBJ1-3	TGTGCCACCAGGGCGGGGAGTTCTGCTGGAAACACCATATATTTT	CATRAGSSAGNTIYF
few	TRBV5-1	NA	TRBJ2-7	TGCGCCAGCAGCGCCAGGGGACCCTACGAGCAGTACTTC	CASSARGPYEQYF
NA	TRBV6-4	TRBD1	TRBJ1-1	TGTGCCAGCAGCCCCGGGACAGAGAACACTGAAGCTTTCTTT	CASSPGTENTEAFF
once	TRBV27	NA	TRBJ2-1	TGTGCCAGCAGTTTATCGGGGTATAGCTCCTACAATGAGCAGTTCTTC	CASSLSGYSSYNEQFF
NA	TRBV19	NA	TRBJ2-2	TGTGCCAGTAGTATTATCGGGGGGCGGTCCGGGGAGCTGTTTTTT	CASSIIGGRSGELFF
NA	TRBV7-2	NA	TRBJ1-2	TGTGCCAGCAGTACTCGTTATAGTTCCGGGGGCTACACCTTC	CASSTRYSSGGYTF
NA	TRBV19	NA	TRBJ2-6	TGTGCCAGTAGTTCCAATGCCGGGACCTCTGGGGCCAACGTCCTGACTTTC	CASSSNAGTSGANVLTF
NA	TRBV4-1	NA	TRBJ1-1	TGCGCCAGCAGCCAAGAAATATTGGTCACTGAAGCTTTCTTT	CASSQEILVTEAFF
NA	TRBV14	NA	TRBJ2-3	TGTGCCAGCAGCCAAGGCTTACACGATAAGCAGTATTTT	CASSQGLHDKQYF
NA	TRBV7-6	NA	TRBJ2-1	TGTGCCAGCAGCCCCGGGGGGGGGACAGGGTATTTTGATGAGCAGTTCTTC	CASSPGGGTGYFDEQFF
NA	TRBV6-5	TRBD1	TRBJ1-2	TGTGCCAGCAGGGGATCCGGGACAGGGGCTGGCTACACCTTC	CASRGSGTGAGYTF
NA	TRBV5-5	NA	TRBJ2-5	TGTGCCAGCAACATCGGTCCCGGGGGAGAGGAGACCCAGTACTTC	CASNIGPGGEETQYF
NA	TRBV5-5	TRBD1	TRBJ2-1	TGTGCCAGCAGCTGGGCTCTGGGGACAGGGGACAATGAGCAGTTCTTC	CASSWALGTGDNEQFF
NA	TRBV3-1/TRBV3-2	NA	TRBJ2-7	TGTGCCAGCAGCCACCTAGGGAGCTCCTACGAGCAGTACTTC	CASSHLGSSYEQYF
NA	TRBV5-1	TRBD1	TRBJ2-6	TGCGCCAGCAGCTTGGCGACAGGGGGGGCTGGGGCCAACGTCCTGACTTTC	CASSLATGGAGANVLTF
NA	TRBV7-9	NA	TRBJ1-4	TGTGCCAGCAGCTTCAGGGAGAGTCATGAAAAACTGTTTTTT	CASSFRESHEKLFF
NA	TRBV3-1/TRBV3-2	NA	TRBJ1-6	TGTGCCAGCAGCCAGGGGGGGGGACGGAGTTCTTCACCCCTCCACTTT	CASSQGGGRSSSPLHF
NA	TRBV11-3	NA	TRBJ1-1	TGTGCCAGCGGCCGGACCTTGAACACTGAAGCTTTCTTT	CASGRTLNTEAFF
NA	TRBV7-8	NA	TRBJ2-2	TGTGCCAGCAGCTTAAGGGACAAGCACACCGGGGAGCTGTTTTTT	CASSLRDKHTGELFF
NA	TRBV6-5	TRBD1	TRBJ1-4	TGTGCCAGCAGTCCCCACGGGGACAGCAATGAAAAACTGTTTTTT	CASSPHGDSNEKLFF
NA	TRBV9	TRBD1	TRBJ2-5	TGTGCCAGCAGCGGAAGACAGGGCCAAGAGACCCAGTACTTC	CASSGRQGQETQYF
NA	TRBV3-1/TRBV3-2	TRBD2	TRBJ2-2	TGTGCCAGCAGCCAAGCACTAGCGGGGGGCACGAACACCGGGGAGCTGTTTTTT	CASSQALAGGTNTGELFF
NA	TRBV2	TRBD2	TRBJ2-7	TGTGCCAGCAGGGCGGGGGTTGAGCAGTACTTC	CASRAGVEQYF
NA	TRBV4-2	NA	TRBJ2-3	TGTGCCAGCAGCCGCGGAAACACAGATACGCAGTATTTT	CASSRGNTDTQYF
NA	TRBV2	NA	TRBJ1-2	TGTGCCAGCAGTGAGAGTATATCGGGCTACACCTTC	CASSESISGYTF
NA	TRBV5-1	NA	TRBJ1-4	TGCGCCAGCAGCTTCAGGGCAACTAATGAAAAACTGTTTTTT	CASSFRATNEKLFF
NA	TRBV10-3	NA	TRBJ1-4	TGTGCCATCAAGGTCAGCCTTGCAACTAATGAAAAACTGTTTTTT	CAIKVSLATNEKLFF
NA	TRBV9	NA	TRBJ2-2	TGTGCCAGCAGCGTAGGGAGTCGGGAGCTGTTTTTT	CASSVGSRELFF
NA	TRBV6-5	NA	TRBJ1-1	TGTGCCAGCACAAGGGGGGTCACTGAAGCTTTCTTT	CASTRGVTEAFF
NA	TRBV5-6	NA	TRBJ2-3	TGTGCCAGCAGCTCTGGCGAGATAGCGCAGTATTTT	CASSSGEIAQYF
NA	TRBV10-2	NA	TRBJ2-7	TGCGCCAGCAGTGAGATGGGCAGCTACGAGCAGTACTTC	CASSEMGSYEQYF
NA	TRBV7-3	NA	TRBJ2-2	TGTGCCAGCTCCCGGGTAGGGGTTGGCGGGGAGCTGTTTTTT	CASSRVGVGGELFF
few	TRBV12-5	TRBD1	TRBJ1-5	TGTGCTAGTGGTTCTTGGGACAGGGTGAATCAGCCCCAGCATTTT	CASGSWDRVNQPQHF
NA	TRBV5-1	NA	TRBJ1-2	TGCGCCAGCAGCTTGTTAGCAGGGCCATCGTCCTATGGCTACACCTTC	CASSLLAGPSSYGYTF
NA	TRBV6-5	NA	TRBJ1-1	TGTGCCAGCAGTTACGGAGGGATCCGGGACACTGAAGCTTTCTTT	CASSYGGIRDTEAFF
NA	TRBV24-1	NA	TRBJ1-3	TGTGCCACCAGTGATTCTCGGGGGCCTGGAAACACCATATATTTT	CATSDSRGPGNTIYF
NA	TRBV9	NA	TRBJ1-2	TGTGCCAGCAGCGTAGAGGGGAAGGTTGGCTACTATGGCTACACCTTC	CASSVEGKVGYYGYTF
NA	TRBV10-3	NA	TRBJ2-7	TGTGCCATCAGCGGGGACACCTCCTACGAGCAGTACTTC	CAISGDTSYEQYF
NA	TRBV6-6	NA	TRBJ1-4	TGTGCCAGCAGTCTGAACTTAGCAACTAATGAAAAACTGTTTTTT	CASSLNLATNEKLFF
NA	TRBV12-5	NA	TRBJ1-1	TGTGCTAGTGGTTTGGTATTAGGAGAGAACACTGAAGCTTTCTTT	CASGLVLGENTEAFF
NA	TRBV6-5	NA	TRBJ1-1	TGTGCCAGCAGTTACTCGTTCCTGGGGAGCACTGAAGCTTTCTTT	CASSYSFLGSTEAFF
NA	TRBV2	NA	TRBJ2-1	TGTGCCAGCAGTCTGAGCCCGTCCTACAATGAGCAGTTCTTC	CASSLSPSYNEQFF
NA	TRBV5-1	NA	TRBJ1-1	TGCGCCAGCAGGGCGTGGGGGGTTAAGGACACTGAAGCTTTCTTT	CASRAWGVKDTEAFF
NA	TRBV14	NA	TRBJ1-1	TGTGCCAGCAGCCTACGGGGTTGGACTGAAGCTTTCTTT	CASSLRGWTEAFF
NA	TRBV2	NA	TRBJ2-5	TGTGCCAGCAGTGAAGCAGTTGGGGGCCTGGGAGAGACCCAGTACTTC	CASSEAVGGLGETQYF
NA	TRBV27	NA	TRBJ1-5	TGTGCCAGCAGAAATCAGCCCCAGCATTTT	CASRNQPQHF